The clone carrying this T cell receptor (beta chain) was counted a few times. Its specificity is unknown. Looked up from germline, CDR1 is SQVTM and CDR2 is ANQGSEA. CDR3 size: 12 residues. V lost 3 bases, J lost 2 bases, and 7 bases lay in between. The sample belongs to a study of cytotoxic CD8 clonotypes in ibrutinib-treated CLL. Overall study results and limits: Measured clonality at baseline was greater than in age-matched healthy donors and tracked with circulating CD8+ T-cell counts.

Deep sequencing aimed at 1 in 200,000 to 1 in 1 million T cells' resolution. This table comes from immunoSEQ multiplex PCR, and its TCRdb copy is limited to in-frame clones, with some not included. Among tens of thousands of clones listed, less than 75% were seen once. Sequenced here: PBMCs, sampled after 12 months of ibrutinib treatment. The receptor's source is a human donor with chronic lymphocytic leukemia. The chain uses TRBV29-1 and TRBJ1-2; D is unresolved. In DNA form, the CDR3 reads TGCAGCGTTGATCATACAAACTATGGCTACACCTTC. The encoded protein is CSVDHTNYGYTF. Variable domain in full (rest from reference TRBV29-1 and TRBJ1-2): SAVISQKPSRDICQRGTSLTIQCQVDSQVTMMFWYRQQPGQSLTLIATANQGSEATYESGFVIDKFPISRPNLTFSTLTVSNMSPEDSSIYLCSVDHTNYGYTFGSGTRLTVV.